A selection of T cell receptor beta chains follows, all from one sample in a study of cytomegalovirus exposure and HLA in healthy donors. The assay was immunoSEQ multiplex PCR, and TCRdb's table has in-frame clones only and misses some. The sample records more than 70,000 clones, more than 70% being singletons. Material for sequencing was PBMCs. The receptors were gathered from a man aged 35 to 55 in good health and CMV-seronegative. CDR3s include the opening cysteine and the closing phenylalanine or tryptophan. A D gene is named only where the DNA matches it firmly. Clone size appears in some rows only: once, few, many, or a class for an expanded clone.

j_gene | abundance | v_gene | d_gene | CDR3aa | CDR3nt
TRBJ1-2 | few | TRBV6-1 | NA | CASRRDFDYGYTF | TGTGCCAGCAGGAGAGACTTTGACTATGGCTACACCTTC
TRBJ2-2 | NA | TRBV9 | NA | CASSVGYISGTGELFF | TGTGCCAGCAGCGTAGGTTACATCAGTGGCACCGGGGAGCTGTTTTTT
TRBJ1-6 | NA | TRBV28 | NA | CASSFISRGSPLHF | TGTGCCAGCAGTTTTATCTCCAGGGGTTCACCCCTCCACTTT
TRBJ1-1 | few | TRBV6-6 | TRBD1 | CASRYGQGGTEAFF | TGTGCCAGCAGATATGGACAGGGGGGCACTGAAGCTTTCTTT
TRBJ2-7 | NA | TRBV7-6 | NA | CASSQPQAYEQYF | TGTGCCAGCAGCCAACCCCAGGCCTACGAGCAGTACTTC
TRBJ2-7 | NA | TRBV5-4 | NA | CASSLAIGVYEQYF | TGTGCCAGCAGCTTGGCCATCGGAGTCTACGAGCAGTACTTC
TRBJ2-2 | NA | TRBV7-9 | TRBD2 | CASGRGPTGELFF | TGTGCCAGCGGGAGGGGACCCACCGGGGAGCTGTTTTTT
TRBJ1-1 | few | TRBV5-1 | TRBD1 | CASSRTGFGAFF | TGCGCCAGCAGCAGGACAGGGTTCGGAGCTTTCTTT
TRBJ1-2 | few | TRBV5-6 | NA | CASSWATLPYGYTF | TGTGCCAGCAGCTGGGCGACACTCCCCTATGGCTACACCTTC
TRBJ1-2 | NA | TRBV7-8 | TRBD1 | CASRRSRQGPLYGYTF | TGTGCCAGCAGGCGATCTCGACAGGGCCCGCTCTATGGCTACACCTTC
TRBJ1-2 | few | TRBV2 | NA | CASSAGQIGYTF | TGTGCCAGCAGCGCTGGACAAATTGGCTACACCTTC
TRBJ1-1 | few | TRBV30 | NA | CAWSVVREGGTEAFF | TGTGCCTGGAGTGTTGTCAGGGAGGGGGGCACTGAAGCTTTCTTT
TRBJ2-5 | NA | TRBV5-1 | NA | CASSLVRQGETQYF | TGCGCCAGCAGCTTGGTGCGTCAGGGAGAGACCCAGTACTTC
TRBJ1-5 | NA | TRBV19 | NA | CASSIGGLSNQPQHF | TGTGCCAGTAGTATAGGAGGGCTAAGCAATCAGCCCCAGCATTTT
TRBJ1-1 | NA | TRBV30 | TRBD1 | CAWSVGRGHTEAFF | TGTGCCTGGAGTGTCGGCAGGGGGCACACTGAAGCTTTCTTT
TRBJ2-2 | NA | TRBV7-9 | TRBD2 | CASSLAAGGHYAGELFF | TGTGCCAGCAGCTTAGCAGCGGGGGGGCATTACGCCGGGGAGCTGTTTTTT